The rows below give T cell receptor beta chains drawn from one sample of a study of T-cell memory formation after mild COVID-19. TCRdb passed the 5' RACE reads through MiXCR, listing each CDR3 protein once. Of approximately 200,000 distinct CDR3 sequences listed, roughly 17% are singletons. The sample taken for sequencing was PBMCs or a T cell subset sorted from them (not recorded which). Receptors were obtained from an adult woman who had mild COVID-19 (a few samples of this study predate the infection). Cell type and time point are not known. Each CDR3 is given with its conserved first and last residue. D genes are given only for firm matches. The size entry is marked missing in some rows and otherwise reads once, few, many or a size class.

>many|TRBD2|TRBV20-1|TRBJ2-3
TGCAGTGCTATACCTAGCGGGAGAGATACGCAGTATTTT
CSAIPSGRDTQYF
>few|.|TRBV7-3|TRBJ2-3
TGTGCCAGCAGCGTCTCAGATACGCAGTATTTT
CASSVSDTQYF
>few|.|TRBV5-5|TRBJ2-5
TGTGCCAGCAGCTTCTTTATACGAGGGGAGACCCAGTACTTC
CASSFFIRGETQYF
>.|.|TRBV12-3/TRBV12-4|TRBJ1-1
TGTGCCAGCAGTCCTGACAGCGAAGAAGCTTTCTTT
CASSPDSEEAFF
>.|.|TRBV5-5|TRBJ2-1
TGTGCCAGCAGCTTGGCGGGCAGGCAAAATGAGCAGTTCTTC
CASSLAGRQNEQFF
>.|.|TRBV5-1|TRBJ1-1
TGCGCCAGCAGCTTGGCCGGATTCTACACTGAAGCTTTCTTT
CASSLAGFYTEAFF
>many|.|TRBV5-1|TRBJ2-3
TGCGCCAGCAGCTCGTCGGCCCCGGCAGGAGATACGCAGTATTTT
CASSSSAPAGDTQYF
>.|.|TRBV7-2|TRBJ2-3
TGTGCCAGCAGCGCCGAGTCGCCAGATACGCAGTATTTT
CASSAESPDTQYF
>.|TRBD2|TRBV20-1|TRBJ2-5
TGCAGTGCTGGCCAGACTAGCGGGGGCAGAGAGACCCAGTACTTC
CSAGQTSGGRETQYF
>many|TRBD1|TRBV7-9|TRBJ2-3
TGTGCCAGCAGCCTCCGACAGGGAATAGATACGCAGTATTTT
CASSLRQGIDTQYF